A selection of T cell receptor beta chains follows, all from one sample in a study of T cells in Graves' hyperthyroidism and ophthalmopathy. Via MiXCR, TCRdb re-called the multiplex PCR reads, giving one row per CDR3 protein. The sample yields about 640,000 distinct CDR3 sequences, roughly 15% seen once. The material sequenced was blood. All receptors derive from a woman between 45 and 60 years old with Graves' ophthalmopathy. The CDR3 runs from the conserved cysteine through the conserved F or W. Fields, in order: D gene, J gene, V gene, CDR3 length, clone size, CDR3 protein, CDR3 DNA. A D gene is named only where the DNA matches it firmly. Size tells how often a clone was seen (once, few, many) or the class of an expanded clone, and some rows leave it out.

>.|TRBJ2-2|TRBV30|12|many
CAWNGIAGELFF
TGTGCCTGGAATGGAATTGCCGGGGAGCTGTTTTTT
>TRBD1|TRBJ1-1|TRBV28|16|.
CASSYVGGGVGTEAFF
TGTGCCAGCAGTTACGTAGGGGGCGGTGTAGGCACTGAAGCTTTCTTT
>.|TRBJ2-6|TRBV10-3|14|few
CAIRGGGKPNVLTF
TGTGCCATCAGGGGGGGCGGGAAACCCAACGTCCTGACTTTC
>TRBD1|TRBJ2-5|TRBV24-1|13|.
CATMDRGRETQYF
TGTGCCACTATGGACAGGGGGCGAGAGACCCAGTACTTC
>.|TRBJ2-1|TRBV12-3/TRBV12-4|15|few
CASRGDWILYNEQFF
TGTGCCAGCAGGGGAGACTGGATACTCTACAATGAGCAGTTCTTC
>.|TRBJ2-6|TRBV19|16|.
CASSIVVPPGANVLTF
TGTGCCAGTAGTATAGTCGTCCCCCCTGGGGCCAACGTCCTGACTTTC
>.|TRBJ1-2|TRBV30|17|many
CAWSVYSRQLANYGYTF
TGTGCCTGGAGCGTCTACTCTAGGCAGTTAGCTAACTATGGCTACACCTTC
>TRBD1|TRBJ1-3|TRBV6-5|17|.
CAGSYATGGMGGNTIYF
TGTGCCGGCAGTTACGCTACAGGGGGCATGGGGGGAAACACCATATATTTT
>TRBD2|TRBJ2-1|TRBV20-1|19|few
CSASGRGPSGGSFYNEQFF
TGCAGTGCTAGTGGGCGGGGACCTAGCGGGGGGTCTTTCTACAATGAGCAGTTCTTC
>.|TRBJ1-5|TRBV3-1|13|few
CASSPTWDQPQHF
TGTGCCAGCAGCCCAACCTGGGATCAGCCCCAGCATTTT
>TRBD1|TRBJ2-1|TRBV19|17|.
CASISQQGQGVLGEQFF
TGTGCCAGTATCTCCCAACAGGGACAGGGGGTCTTGGGTGAGCAGTTCTTC
>.|TRBJ2-7|TRBV12-3/TRBV12-4|11|few
CAGSLSREQYF
TGTGCCGGCAGTTTATCTCGCGAGCAGTACTTC
>TRBD1|TRBJ2-7|TRBV29-1|14|.
CSVAFGTGEYEQYF
TGCAGCGTCGCGTTCGGGACAGGGGAGTACGAGCAGTACTTC
>TRBD2|TRBJ2-3|TRBV9|15|many
CASSETSGSTDTQYF
TGTGCCAGCAGCGAGACTAGCGGGAGCACAGATACGCAGTATTTT
>.|TRBJ1-2|TRBV14|15|.
CASSPTLARNYGYTF
TGTGCCAGCAGCCCGACACTCGCTAGGAACTATGGCTACACCTTC